This is a list of T cell receptor beta chains from one sample in a study of cytomegalovirus exposure and HLA in healthy donors. Data came from immunoSEQ multiplex PCR; TCRdb stores just in-frame clones and leaves some out. The sample consists of approximately 180,000 clones, about 80% of them appearing once. The source material was PBMCs. These receptors all stem from a woman in her 30s in good health and CMV-seropositive. CDR3s include the opening cysteine and the closing phenylalanine or tryptophan. Fields, in order: D gene, clone size, J gene, V gene, CDR3 DNA, CDR3 protein. A D gene is named only where the DNA matches it firmly. Only some rows state a clone size, as once, few, many or a class for expanded clones.

>TRBD1|.|TRBJ1-2|TRBV10-1
TGCGCCAGCAGTGAGGGGACAGGGGATGGCTACACCTTC
CASSEGTGDGYTF
>.|once|TRBJ2-3|TRBV6-1
TGTGCCAGCAGTGAACAAGTCAGGGGGGAGACAGATACGCAGTATTTT
CASSEQVRGETDTQYF
>.|.|TRBJ2-4|TRBV27
TGTGCCAGCAGTTTATTTGCGGCCCCTGAAAACATTCAGTACTTC
CASSLFAAPENIQYF
>.|.|TRBJ1-1|TRBV2
TGTGCCAGCAGTGAAGACAGGGTTTACGGCACTGAAGCTTTCTTT
CASSEDRVYGTEAFF
>.|.|TRBJ2-5|TRBV5-3
TGTGCCAGAAGCTCACCGACAGGACCGGTGGGAGAGACCCAGTACTTC
CARSSPTGPVGETQYF
>.|.|TRBJ2-7|TRBV28
TGTGCCAGCAGTTTACAGGGGCCTGAGGATCGAGAGCAGTACTTC
CASSLQGPEDREQYF
>TRBD2|.|TRBJ2-7|TRBV12-5
TGTGCTAGTGGTTTAGGGACTAGCGGGACCTACGAGCAGTACTTC
CASGLGTSGTYEQYF
>TRBD1|.|TRBJ1-5|TRBV19
TGTGCCAGTAGTCCGACAGGGGGCTATCAGCCCCAGCATTTT
CASSPTGGYQPQHF
>TRBD2|.|TRBJ2-7|TRBV4-3
TGCGCCAGCAGCCAAGGGGCAGGACTAGCGGGGGAATTCTACGAGCAGTACTTC
CASSQGAGLAGEFYEQYF
>TRBD2|.|TRBJ2-1|TRBV2
TGTGCCAGCAGAGCTAGCGGCCCTAAATCCTACAATGAGCAGTTCTTC
CASRASGPKSYNEQFF
>.|.|TRBJ2-1|TRBV5-4
TGTGCCAGCAGTATGTCTGCATATATGACAGATGATAATGAGCAGTTCTTC
CASSMSAYMTDDNEQFF
>.|few|TRBJ2-5|TRBV10-3
TGTGCCATCAGTGACACTCAAGAGACCCAGTACTTC
CAISDTQETQYF
>TRBD2|.|TRBJ2-7|TRBV6-1
TGTGCCAGCAGTGAATTAGCGGGAGATTTCCACGAGCAGTACTTC
CASSELAGDFHEQYF
>TRBD1|.|TRBJ1-4|TRBV6-6
TGTGCCAGCGTGATCGACAGGGCTGGTAATGAAAAACTGTTTTTT
CASVIDRAGNEKLFF
>.|.|TRBJ1-1|TRBV5-6
TGTGCCAGCCCGACGACAGAGAACACTGAAGCTTTCTTT
CASPTTENTEAFF
>TRBD1|.|TRBJ2-7|TRBV5-1
TGCGCCAGCGGGGGACAGGGGGCCGAGCAGTACTTC
CASGGQGAEQYF
>.|.|TRBJ1-2|TRBV2
TGTGCCAGCAGTGAATTAGATCCTAACTATGGCTACACCTTC
CASSELDPNYGYTF
>.|.|TRBJ1-1|TRBV6-5
TGTGCCAGCAGTTACGACAGACTGAACACTGAAGCTTTCTTT
CASSYDRLNTEAFF
>.|.|TRBJ2-7|TRBV21-1
TGTGCCAGCAGCAAAGTTCGATTGGAGTCTAGCTACGAGCAGTACTTC
CASSKVRLESSYEQYF
>.|few|TRBJ2-7|TRBV18
TGTGCCAGCTCACGGGCACAAAGCTACGAGCAGTACTTC
CASSRAQSYEQYF
>.|few|TRBJ2-7|TRBV11-2
TGTGCCAGCACCCTAAATTCCTACGAGCAGTACTTC
CASTLNSYEQYF
>.|.|TRBJ2-5|TRBV5-1
TGCGCCAGCAGCTTGGTTGTGGCAGGGCAAGAGACCCAGTACTTC
CASSLVVAGQETQYF
>.|few|TRBJ1-1|TRBV27
TGTGCCAGCAGTTTCGTGTCAGAAACTGAAGCTTTCTTT
CASSFVSETEAFF
>.|.|TRBJ2-2|TRBV6-6
TGTGCCAGCATTACGGGAAAGGGTATCGGCGGGGAGCTGTTTTTT
CASITGKGIGGELFF
>.|.|TRBJ1-1|TRBV30
TGTGCCAATCTGAGGAGGGATACTGAAGCTTTCTTT
CANLRRDTEAFF
>.|.|TRBJ2-7|TRBV18
TGTGCCAGCTCGTTGTCGAGGGGGTACGAGCAGTACTTC
CASSLSRGYEQYF
>TRBD2|.|TRBJ2-7|TRBV5-1
TGCGCCAGCAGCTTGGCGAGCGGCGGGAGCTCCTACGAGCAGTACTTC
CASSLASGGSSYEQYF
>.|.|TRBJ1-1|TRBV11-2
TGTGCCAGCAGCTTGACAGGGAACACTGAAGCTTTCTTT
CASSLTGNTEAFF
>.|.|TRBJ2-7|TRBV6-5
TGTGCCAGCACCCCTTCCCTAGGTTCCTACGAGCAGTACTTC
CASTPSLGSYEQYF
>.|.|TRBJ2-1|TRBV28
TGTGCCAGCAGTTTAGGGGGGAGCTCCTACAATGAGCAGTTCTTC
CASSLGGSSYNEQFF
>.|.|TRBJ2-2|TRBV9
TGTGCCAGCACCACTTCGGGGAACACCGGGGAGCTGTTTTTT
CASTTSGNTGELFF
>TRBD1|few|TRBJ2-7|TRBV6-5
TGTGCCAGCGTTACGTCCAGGGGGCGGAACTACGAGCAGTACTTC
CASVTSRGRNYEQYF
>.|.|TRBJ1-2|TRBV4-1
TGCGCCAGCAGCCCAGAGGGTGGGCCGAACTATGGCTACACCTTC
CASSPEGGPNYGYTF
>.|.|TRBJ2-2|TRBV13
TGTGCCAGCAGCCCCCCAGGGGCTGACACCGGGGAGCTGTTTTTT
CASSPPGADTGELFF
>.|.|TRBJ1-1|TRBV19
TGTGCCAGTAGTATAGCCGGGGGAGGGACTGAAGCTTTCTTT
CASSIAGGGTEAFF
>.|once|TRBJ2-1|TRBV28
TGTGCCAGCACCGCTATCCAACGGGATGAGCAGTTCTTC
CASTAIQRDEQFF
>.|once|TRBJ2-1|TRBV5-1
TGCGCCAGTCACCCAGGGGAGCCATACAATGAGCAGTTCTTC
CASHPGEPYNEQFF
>TRBD2|few|TRBJ2-4|TRBV5-4
TGTGCCAGCAGTGAAGCGGGAGGGGGTGAAAACATTCAGTACTTC
CASSEAGGGENIQYF
>.|.|TRBJ2-7|TRBV19
TGTGCCAGTAGACCCCGAGGGGCAGGGGTCAACGAGCAGTACTTC
CASRPRGAGVNEQYF
>.|.|TRBJ2-2|TRBV27
TGTGCCAGCAGTTTATCGCCCGGGATGAACACCGGGGAGCTGTTTTTT
CASSLSPGMNTGELFF
>TRBD2|.|TRBJ2-1|TRBV30
TGTGCCTGGAACTCCGGGACTAGCGGGAGCTACAATGAGCAGTTCTTC
CAWNSGTSGSYNEQFF
>TRBD1|few|TRBJ2-2|TRBV11-2
TGTGCCAGCAGCCCGGGACAGGGGGCGATCACCGGGGAGCTGTTTTTT
CASSPGQGAITGELFF
>.|.|TRBJ1-1|TRBV29-1
TGCAGCGTTGGAGACAACGCACTGATGGTGGTCTTT
CSVGDNALMVVF
>.|.|TRBJ2-1|TRBV27
TGTGCCAGCAGCCCGACGTGGAGGGGCTCCTACAATGAGCAGTTCTTC
CASSPTWRGSYNEQFF
>TRBD1|.|TRBJ2-2|TRBV27
TGTGCCAGCAGTCCGGGACAGGGAGTGAACACCGGGGAGCTGTTTTTT
CASSPGQGVNTGELFF
>.|once|TRBJ1-5|TRBV27
TGTGCCAGCAGCAGGGGCGGCAATCAGCCCCAGCATTTT
CASSRGGNQPQHF
>.|.|TRBJ2-7|TRBV5-1
TGCGCCAGCCGAGCGTCGGGTTACGAGCAGTACTTC
CASRASGYEQYF
>.|.|TRBJ1-5|TRBV28
TGTGCCAGCAGTTTTGTAAACAGTGCTCTGCCAAGCAATCAGCCCCAGCATTTT
CASSFVNSALPSNQPQHF
>.|.|TRBJ2-7|TRBV27
TGTGCCAGCAGTTTAAGCCCTATGGCGGGACGGACCCCCTACGAGCAGTACTTC
CASSLSPMAGRTPYEQYF
>.|few|TRBJ2-7|TRBV6-4
TGTGCCAGCAGTGCCAACTACGAGCAGTACTTC
CASSANYEQYF
>TRBD2|.|TRBJ2-1|TRBV4-2
TGTGCCAGCAGCCAAGATGCAGCGGGAGTGGGAAATGAGCAGTTCTTC
CASSQDAAGVGNEQFF
>.|.|TRBJ2-7|TRBV7-2
TGTGCCAGCAGCCCCGATCCTATTTTTGAGCAGTACTTC
CASSPDPIFEQYF
>TRBD1|.|TRBJ1-2|TRBV7-6
TGTGCCAGCAGCTTCGGGACAGACTATGGCTACACCTTC
CASSFGTDYGYTF
>.|.|TRBJ1-6|TRBV4-2
TGTGCCAGCAGCCAAGAGGGGGGCTCCTATAATTCACCCCTCCACTTT
CASSQEGGSYNSPLHF
>.|.|TRBJ1-3|TRBV13
TGTGCCAGCAGCTTAAAGCCCTCTGGAAACACCATATATTTT
CASSLKPSGNTIYF
>.|.|TRBJ2-6|TRBV28
TGTGCCAGCAGTTTAAGGGGTTCTGGGGCCAACGTCCTGACTTTC
CASSLRGSGANVLTF
>TRBD2|few|TRBJ2-3|TRBV4-2
TGTGCCAGCAGCCCCAAGGGTTCTAGCGGGAGGGTTGGAGATACGCAGTATTTT
CASSPKGSSGRVGDTQYF
>TRBD1|.|TRBJ1-1|TRBV7-2
TGTGCCAGCAACAAACCGGGACAGGGGCGAGACACTGAAGCTTTCTTT
CASNKPGQGRDTEAFF
>TRBD1|.|TRBJ1-1|TRBV27
TGTGCCAGCAGTTTTGGGACAGTGATGATGAACACTGAAGCTTTCTTT
CASSFGTVMMNTEAFF